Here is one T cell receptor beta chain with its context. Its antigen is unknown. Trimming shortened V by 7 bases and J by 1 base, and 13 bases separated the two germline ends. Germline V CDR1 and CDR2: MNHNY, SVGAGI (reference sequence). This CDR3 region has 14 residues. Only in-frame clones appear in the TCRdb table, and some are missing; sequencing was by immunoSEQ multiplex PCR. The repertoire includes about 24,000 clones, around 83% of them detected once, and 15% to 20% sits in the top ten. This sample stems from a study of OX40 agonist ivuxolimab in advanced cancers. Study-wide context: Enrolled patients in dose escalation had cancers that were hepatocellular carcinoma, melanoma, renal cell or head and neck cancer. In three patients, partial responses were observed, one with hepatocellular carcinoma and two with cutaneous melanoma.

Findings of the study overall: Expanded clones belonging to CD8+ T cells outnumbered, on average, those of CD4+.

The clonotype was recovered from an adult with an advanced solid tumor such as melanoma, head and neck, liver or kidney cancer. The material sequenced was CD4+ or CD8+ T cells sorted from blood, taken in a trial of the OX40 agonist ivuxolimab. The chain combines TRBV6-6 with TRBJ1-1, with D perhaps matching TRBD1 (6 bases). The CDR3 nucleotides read TGTGCCAGCACCACGGGGGCTCGGAACACTGAAGCTTTCTTT. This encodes CASTTGARNTEAFF.